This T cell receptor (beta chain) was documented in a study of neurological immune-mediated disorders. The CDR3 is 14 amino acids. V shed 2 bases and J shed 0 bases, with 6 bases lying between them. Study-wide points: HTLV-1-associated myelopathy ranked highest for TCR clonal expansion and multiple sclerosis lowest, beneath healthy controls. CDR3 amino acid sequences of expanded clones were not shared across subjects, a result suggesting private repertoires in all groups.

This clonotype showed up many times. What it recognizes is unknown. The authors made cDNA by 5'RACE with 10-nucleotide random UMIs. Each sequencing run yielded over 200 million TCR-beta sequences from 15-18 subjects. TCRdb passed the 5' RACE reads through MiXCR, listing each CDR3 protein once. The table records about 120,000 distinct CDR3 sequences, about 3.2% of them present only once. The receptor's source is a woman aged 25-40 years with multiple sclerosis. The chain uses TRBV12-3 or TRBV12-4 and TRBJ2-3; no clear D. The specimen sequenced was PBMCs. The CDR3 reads CASSLRVSTDTQYF. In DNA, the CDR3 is TGTGCCAGCAGTTTACGCGTAAGCACAGATACGCAGTATTTT.